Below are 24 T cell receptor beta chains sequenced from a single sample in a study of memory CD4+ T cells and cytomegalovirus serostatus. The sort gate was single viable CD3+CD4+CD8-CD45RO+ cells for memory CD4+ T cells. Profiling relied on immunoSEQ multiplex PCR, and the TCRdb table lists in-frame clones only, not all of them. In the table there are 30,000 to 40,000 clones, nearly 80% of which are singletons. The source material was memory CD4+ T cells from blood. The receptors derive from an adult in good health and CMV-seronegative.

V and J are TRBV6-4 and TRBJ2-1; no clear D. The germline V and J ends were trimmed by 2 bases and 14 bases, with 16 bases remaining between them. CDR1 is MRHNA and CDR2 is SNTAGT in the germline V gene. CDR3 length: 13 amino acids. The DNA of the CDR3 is TGTGCCAGCAGTGACCCAGGTTCCGGCAGCAAGTTCTTC. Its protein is CASSDPGSGSKFF.

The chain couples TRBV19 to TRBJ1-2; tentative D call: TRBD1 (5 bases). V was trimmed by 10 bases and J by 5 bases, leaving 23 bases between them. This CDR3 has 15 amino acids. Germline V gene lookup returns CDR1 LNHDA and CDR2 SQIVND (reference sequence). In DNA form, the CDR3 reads TGTGCCACCCTCAAAGGGGACCTGGGTCGGTATGGCTACACCTTC. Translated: CATLKGDLGRYGYTF.

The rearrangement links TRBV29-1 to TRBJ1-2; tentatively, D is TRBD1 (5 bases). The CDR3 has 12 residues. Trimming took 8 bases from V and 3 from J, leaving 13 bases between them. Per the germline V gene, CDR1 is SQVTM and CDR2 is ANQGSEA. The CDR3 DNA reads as TGCAGCACTCCCTGGGGCGACTATGGCTACACCTTC. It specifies CSTPWGDYGYTF.

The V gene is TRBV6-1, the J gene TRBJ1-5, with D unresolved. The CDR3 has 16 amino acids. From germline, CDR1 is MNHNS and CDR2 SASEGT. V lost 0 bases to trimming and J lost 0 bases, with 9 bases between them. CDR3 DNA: TGTGCCAGCAGTGAAGCGCAAAGATTTAGCAATCAGCCCCAGCATTTT. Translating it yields CASSEAQRFSNQPQHF.

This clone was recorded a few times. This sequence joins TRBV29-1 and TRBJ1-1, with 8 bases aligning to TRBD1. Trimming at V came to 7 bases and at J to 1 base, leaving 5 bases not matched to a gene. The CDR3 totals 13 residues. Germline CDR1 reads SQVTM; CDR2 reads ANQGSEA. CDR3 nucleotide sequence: TGCAGCGAGACAACAGGGGGGAACACTGAAGCTTTCTTT. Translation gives CSETTGGNTEAFF.

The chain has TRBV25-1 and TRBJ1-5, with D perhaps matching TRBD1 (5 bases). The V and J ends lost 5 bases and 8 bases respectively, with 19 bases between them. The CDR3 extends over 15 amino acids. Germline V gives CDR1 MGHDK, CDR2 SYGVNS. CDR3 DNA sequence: TGTGCCAGCAGTCAAGCGGGGGAGGCCTCTGAGCCCCAGCATTTT. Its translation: CASSQAGEASEPQHF.

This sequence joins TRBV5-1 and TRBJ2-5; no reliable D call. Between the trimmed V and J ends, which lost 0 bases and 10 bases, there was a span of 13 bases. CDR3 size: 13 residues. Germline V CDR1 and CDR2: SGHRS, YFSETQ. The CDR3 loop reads CASSLDWGRDQYF. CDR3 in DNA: TGCGCCAGCAGCTTGGATTGGGGTCGAGACCAGTACTTC.

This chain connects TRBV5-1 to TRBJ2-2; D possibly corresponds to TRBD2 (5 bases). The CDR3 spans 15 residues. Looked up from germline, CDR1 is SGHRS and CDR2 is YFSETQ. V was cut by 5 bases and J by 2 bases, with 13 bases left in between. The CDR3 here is CASRKDSINTGELFF. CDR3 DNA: TGCGCCAGCAGAAAGGACTCGATAAACACCGGGGAGCTGTTTTTT.

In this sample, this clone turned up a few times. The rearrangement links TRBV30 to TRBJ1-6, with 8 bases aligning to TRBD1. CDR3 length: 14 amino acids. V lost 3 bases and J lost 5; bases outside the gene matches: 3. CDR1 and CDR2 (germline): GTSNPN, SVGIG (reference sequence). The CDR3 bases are TGTGCCTGGAGCGGGGGACAGGATAATTCACCCCTCCACTTT. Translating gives CAWSGGQDNSPLHF.

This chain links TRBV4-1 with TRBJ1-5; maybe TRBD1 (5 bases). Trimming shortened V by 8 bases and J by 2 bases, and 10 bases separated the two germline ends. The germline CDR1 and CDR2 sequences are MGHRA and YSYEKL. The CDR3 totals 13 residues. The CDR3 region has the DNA TGCGCCAGCGGGGACGGACGCAATCAGCCCCAGCATTTT. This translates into CASGDGRNQPQHF.

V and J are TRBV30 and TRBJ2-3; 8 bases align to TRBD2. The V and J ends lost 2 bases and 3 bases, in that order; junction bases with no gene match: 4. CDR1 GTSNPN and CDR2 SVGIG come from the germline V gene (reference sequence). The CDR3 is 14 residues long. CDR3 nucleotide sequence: TGTGCCTGGAGTCGGGGGGGCGGTACAGATACGCAGTATTTT. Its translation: CAWSRGGGTDTQYF.

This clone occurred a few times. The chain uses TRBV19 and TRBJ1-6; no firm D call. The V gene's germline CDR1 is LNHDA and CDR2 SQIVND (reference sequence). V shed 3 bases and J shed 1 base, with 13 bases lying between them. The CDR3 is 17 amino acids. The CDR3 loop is CASSMYWDLSYNSPLHF. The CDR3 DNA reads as TGTGCCAGTAGTATGTATTGGGATTTGTCCTATAATTCACCCCTCCACTTT.

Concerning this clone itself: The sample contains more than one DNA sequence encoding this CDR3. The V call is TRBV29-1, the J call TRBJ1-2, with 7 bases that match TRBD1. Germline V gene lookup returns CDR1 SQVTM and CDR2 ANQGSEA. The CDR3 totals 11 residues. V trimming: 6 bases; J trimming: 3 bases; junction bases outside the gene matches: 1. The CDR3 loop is CSVGTDYGYTF. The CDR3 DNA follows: TGCAGCGTGGGGACAGACTATGGCTACACCTTC.

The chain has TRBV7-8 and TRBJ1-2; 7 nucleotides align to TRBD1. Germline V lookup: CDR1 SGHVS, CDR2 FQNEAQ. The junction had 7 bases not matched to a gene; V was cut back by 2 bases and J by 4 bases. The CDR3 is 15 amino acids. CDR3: CASSLKTGRTYGYTF. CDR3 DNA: TGTGCCAGCAGCTTAAAGACAGGGCGTACCTATGGCTACACCTTC. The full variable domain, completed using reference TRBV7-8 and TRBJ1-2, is GAGVSQSPRYKVAKRGQDVALRCDPISGHVSLFWYQQALGQGPEFLTYFQNEAQLDKSGLPSDRFFAERPEGSVSTLKIQRTQQEDSAVYLCASSLKTGRTYGYTFGSGTRLTVV.

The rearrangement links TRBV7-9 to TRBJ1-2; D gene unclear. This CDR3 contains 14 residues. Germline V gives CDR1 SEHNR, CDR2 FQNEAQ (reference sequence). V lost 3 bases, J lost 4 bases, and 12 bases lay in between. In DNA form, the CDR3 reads TGTGCCAGCAGCTTTTCGGACGGCATCTATGGCTACACCTTC. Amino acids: CASSFSDGIYGYTF.

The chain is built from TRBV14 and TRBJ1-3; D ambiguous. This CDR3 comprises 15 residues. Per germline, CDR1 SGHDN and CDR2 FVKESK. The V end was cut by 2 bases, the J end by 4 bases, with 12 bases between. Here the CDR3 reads CASSQRQVVGNTIYF. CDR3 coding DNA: TGTGCCAGCAGCCAACGCCAGGTGGTGGGAAACACCATATATTTT. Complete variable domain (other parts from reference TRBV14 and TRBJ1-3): EAGVTQFPSHSVIEKGQTVTLRCDPISGHDNLYWYRRVMGKEIKFLLHFVKESKQDESGMPNNRFLAERTGGTYSTLKVQPAELEDSGVYFCASSQRQVVGNTIYFGEGSWLTVV.

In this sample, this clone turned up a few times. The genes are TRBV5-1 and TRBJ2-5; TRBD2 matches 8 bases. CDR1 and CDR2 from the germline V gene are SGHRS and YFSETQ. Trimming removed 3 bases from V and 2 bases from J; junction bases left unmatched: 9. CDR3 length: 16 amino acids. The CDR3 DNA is TGCGCCAGCAGCTCGGCGGGAGGTAGCGGACAAGAGACCCAGTACTTC. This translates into CASSSAGGSGQETQYF.

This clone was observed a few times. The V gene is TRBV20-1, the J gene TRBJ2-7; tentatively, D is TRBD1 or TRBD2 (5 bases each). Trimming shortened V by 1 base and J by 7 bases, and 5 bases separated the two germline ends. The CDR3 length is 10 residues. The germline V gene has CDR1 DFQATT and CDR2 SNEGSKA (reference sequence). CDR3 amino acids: CSARGGEQYF. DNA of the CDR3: TGCAGTGCTAGAGGGGGGGAGCAGTACTTC.

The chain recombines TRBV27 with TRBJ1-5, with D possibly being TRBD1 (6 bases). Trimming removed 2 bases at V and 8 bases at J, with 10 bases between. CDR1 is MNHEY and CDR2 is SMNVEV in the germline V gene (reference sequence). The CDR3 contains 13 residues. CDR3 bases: TGTGCCAGCAGTTTAGAAAGGGACAAGCCCCAGCATTTT. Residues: CASSLERDKPQHF.

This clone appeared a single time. The CDR3 sequence is CASSFVSSGNTIYF. DNA of the CDR3: TGTGCCAGCAGCTTTGTTAGCTCTGGAAACACCATATATTTT. V is TRBV7-9 and J is TRBJ1-3; D is unclear. V was pared by 3 bases and J by 0 bases, with 6 bases between. The CDR3 is made up of 14 amino acids. Germline loops: CDR1 SEHNR, CDR2 FQNEAQ (reference sequence). Full variable domain (outside the CDR3, taken from reference TRBV7-9 and TRBJ1-3): DTGVSQNPRHKITKRGQNVTFRCDPISEHNRLYWYRQTLGQGPEFLTYFQNEAQLEKSRLLSDRFSAERPKGSFSTLEIQRTEQGDSAMYLCASSFVSSGNTIYFGEGSWLTVV.

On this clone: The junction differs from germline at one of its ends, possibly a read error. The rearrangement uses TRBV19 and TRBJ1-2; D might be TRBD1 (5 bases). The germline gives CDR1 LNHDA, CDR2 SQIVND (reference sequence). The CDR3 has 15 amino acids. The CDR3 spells CAGSSRQSTNYGYTF. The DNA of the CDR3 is TGTGCCGGTAGTAGCCGACAGAGTACTAACTATGGCTACACCTTC.

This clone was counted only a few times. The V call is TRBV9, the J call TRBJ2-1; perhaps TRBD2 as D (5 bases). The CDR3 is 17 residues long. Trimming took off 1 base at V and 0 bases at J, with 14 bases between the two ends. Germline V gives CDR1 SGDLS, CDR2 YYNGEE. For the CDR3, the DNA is TGTGCCAGCAGCGTATCGGCGGGCCGGAGCTCCTACAATGAGCAGTTCTTC. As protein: CASSVSAGRSSYNEQFF.

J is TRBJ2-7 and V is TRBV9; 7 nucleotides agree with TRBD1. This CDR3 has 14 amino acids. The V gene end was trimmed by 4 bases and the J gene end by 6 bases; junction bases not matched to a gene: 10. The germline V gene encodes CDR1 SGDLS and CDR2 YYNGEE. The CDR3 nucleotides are TGTGCCAGCAGCCCTCGACTCACAGGGGCCGAGCAGTACTTC. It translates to CASSPRLTGAEQYF.

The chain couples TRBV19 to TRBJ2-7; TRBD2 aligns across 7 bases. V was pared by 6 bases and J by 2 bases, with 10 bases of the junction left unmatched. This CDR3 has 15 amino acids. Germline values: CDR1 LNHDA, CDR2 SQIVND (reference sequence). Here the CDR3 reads CASRHIAGQTYEQYF. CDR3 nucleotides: TGTGCCAGTAGGCATATAGCGGGCCAGACCTACGAGCAGTACTTC.